Each of the 17 T cell receptor beta chains below was sequenced from the same sample in a study of technical replicates of blood from a handful of donors. Only in-frame clones appear in the TCRdb table, and some are missing; sequencing was by immunoSEQ multiplex PCR. The data hold about 75,000 clones, with 95% to 98% observed a single time. Sequencing input: T cells isolated from PBMCs. These receptor sequences come from a human donor in good health.

V is TRBV28 and J is TRBJ1-2, with D hard to call. Germline V lookup: CDR1 MDHEN, CDR2 SYDVKM. The CDR3 loop spans 17 amino acids. V was clipped by 5 bases and J by 4 bases, with 23 bases between them. The chain's CDR3 is CASSPLVWRRPIYGYTF. As DNA, the CDR3 is TGTGCCAGCAGTCCCCTCGTGTGGAGGAGGCCTATCTATGGCTACACCTTC.

The chain uses TRBV4-2 and TRBJ2-7; TRBD2 matches 13 bases. Trimming cost V 1 base and J 0 bases; bases outside gene matches: 6. This CDR3 comprises 18 residues. CDR1 and CDR2 (germline): LGHNA, YNFKEQ. The CDR3 region is CASSQGGTSGAPSYEQYF. In DNA, the CDR3 is TGTGCCAGCAGCCAAGGAGGGACTAGCGGGGCCCCCTCCTACGAGCAGTACTTC.

This chain joins TRBV7-2 and TRBJ2-1; TRBD1 aligns across 11 bases. Germline assignment: CDR1 SGHTA and CDR2 FQGNSA. CDR3 size: 16 residues. V lost 5 bases, J lost 4 bases, and 7 bases stayed unmatched. The CDR3 nucleotides are TGTGCCAGCAGCACGTGGACAGGGGGCGGATACAATGAGCAGTTCTTC. Translation: CASSTWTGGGYNEQFF.

This sequence joins TRBV10-3 and TRBJ2-7, with 10 nucleotides matching TRBD2. CDR3 length: 14 amino acids. V gave up 7 bases and J gave up 6 bases; unmatched junction bases: 9. CDR1 is ENHRY and CDR2 is SYGVKD in the germline V gene. The CDR3 DNA reads TGTGCCATCATGCCAGCGGGAGGGCCCGGCGAGCAGTACTTC. The encoded protein is CAIMPAGGPGEQYF.

V usage is TRBV6-5 and J usage is TRBJ2-7; D possibly corresponds to TRBD1 (6 bases). CDR3 length: 12 amino acids. V was shortened by 7 bases and J by 6 bases, with 13 bases between the two germline ends. Germline loops: CDR1 MNHEY, CDR2 SVGAGI. Written as DNA, the CDR3 is TGTGCCAGCATTGGTGAGGGGGTCGAGCAGTACTTC. It encodes CASIGEGVEQYF.

The chain couples TRBV19 to TRBJ1-2; 10 bases fit TRBD1. This CDR3 comprises 15 residues. The germline CDR1 and CDR2 sequences are LNHDA and SQIVND (reference sequence). The J segment lost 1 base and the V segment lost 3 bases, leaving 2 bases of the junction unmatched. The CDR3 nucleotides are TGTGCCAGTAGTATGACAGGGGGCCTTAACTATGGCTACACCTTC. Translated, it gives CASSMTGGLNYGYTF.

The chain joins TRBV7-8 to TRBJ1-5; TRBD1 matches 8 bases. Trimming removed 1 base from V and 4 bases from J; junction bases left unmatched: 21. The CDR3 has 21 residues. Germline V gene data show CDR1 as SGHVS and CDR2 as FQNEAQ. The CDR3 spells CASSLGRWGQVDHELNQPQHF. The CDR3 nucleotides are TGTGCCAGCAGCTTAGGACGTTGGGGACAGGTGGACCATGAGCTGAATCAGCCCCAGCATTTT.

This chain connects TRBV19 to TRBJ2-7; TRBD2 matches 7 bases. V lost 4 bases and J lost 1; bases outside the gene matches: 4. The CDR3 spans 14 residues. Germline V gives CDR1 LNHDA, CDR2 SQIVND (reference sequence). CDR3 nucleotide sequence: TGTGCCAGTAGTAGCTCGGGGGGATCCTACGAGCAGTACTTC. This translates into CASSSSGGSYEQYF. Combining the CDR3 with reference TRBV19 and TRBJ2-7 gives the whole variable domain DGGITQSPKYLFRKEGQNVTLSCEQNLNHDAMYWYRQDPGQGLRLIYYSQIVNDFQKGDIAEGYSVSREKKESFPLTVTSAQKNPTAFYLCASSSSGGSYEQYFGPGTRLTVT.

The chain couples TRBV13 to TRBJ1-3; no reliable D call. The CDR3 sequence is 17 residues long. Between the trimmed V and J ends, which lost 1 base and 3 bases, there was a span of 16 bases. Germline CDR1 is PRHDT and CDR2 is FYEKMQ (reference sequence). Written as DNA, the CDR3 is TGTGCCAGCAGCTTAGCCCAGGAAGGTTCGGATGGAAACACCATATATTTT. As protein: CASSLAQEGSDGNTIYF.

This sequence joins TRBV7-3 and TRBJ1-6, with D possibly TRBD1 on 5 matching bases. Germline V gene data show CDR1 as SGHTA and CDR2 as FQGTGA. V was shortened by 3 bases and J by 10 bases, with 10 bases between the two germline ends. The CDR3 length is 13 residues. The CDR3 DNA reads TGTGCCAGCAGCTTGGAGGGGCAATCACCCCTCCACTTT. As protein: CASSLEGQSPLHF. Full variable domain (missing parts from reference TRBV7-3 and TRBJ1-6): GAGVSQTPSNKVTEKGKYVELRCDPISGHTALYWYRQSLGQGPEFLIYFQGTGAADDSGLPNDRFFAVRPEGSVSTLKIQRTERGDSAVYLCASSLEGQSPLHFGNGTRLTVT.

This clone has just one count. This chain uses TRBV18 with TRBJ1-1; 9 nucleotides line up with TRBD1. The CDR3 loop spans 14 amino acids. Trimming took 1 base from V and 8 from J; bases not matched to a gene: 5. CDR1 and CDR2 (germline): KGHSH, LQKENI. CDR3 DNA sequence: TGTGCCAGCTCACCACAGGGACAGGGTCGCGAAGCTTTCTTT. Its protein is CASSPQGQGREAFF. The full variable domain, completed using reference TRBV18 and TRBJ1-1, is NAGVMQNPRHLVRRRGQEARLRCSPMKGHSHVYWYRQLPEEGLKFMVYLQKENIIDESGMPKERFSAEFPKEGPSILRIQQVVRGDSAAYFCASSPQGQGREAFFGQGTRLTVV.

J is TRBJ2-5 and V is TRBV5-1; 13 bases are a match to TRBD2. CDR3 length: 19 amino acids. Trimming removed 3 bases from V and 1 base from J; junction bases left unmatched: 12. Germline V gives CDR1 SGHRS, CDR2 YFSETQ. The DNA of the CDR3 is TGCGCCAGCAGCTCATCCGGTACTAGCGGGGGGGCCTCCCAAGAGACCCAGTACTTC. Its translation: CASSSSGTSGGASQETQYF.

This chain links TRBV4-1 with TRBJ2-5, with 14 bases lining up with TRBD2. Germline CDR1 is MGHRA and CDR2 is YSYEKL. The CDR3 is 17 residues long. The trim removed 4 bases at V and 5 bases at J, leaving 9 bases unmatched. CDR3 protein: CASSPGLAGEGEETQYF. CDR3 nucleotide sequence: TGCGCCAGCAGCCCGGGACTAGCGGGAGAAGGAGAGGAGACCCAGTACTTC.

The chain recombines TRBV7-6 with TRBJ2-5, with 12 bases that match TRBD2. This CDR3 is built from 19 residues. Germline V gives CDR1 SGHVS, CDR2 FNYEAQ. V shed 1 base and J 0 bases; nucleotides not matched to a gene: 9. The CDR3 region has the DNA TGTGCCAGCAGCTTAGTGCTGACTAGCGGGAGAGGGTACCAAGAGACCCAGTACTTC. This gives the protein CASSLVLTSGRGYQETQYF. Drawing the rest from reference TRBV7-6 and TRBJ2-5, the complete variable domain is GAGVSQSPRYKVTKRGQDVALRCDPISGHVSLYWYRQALGQGPEFLTYFNYEAQQDKSGLPNDRFSAERPEGSISTLTIQRTEQRDSAMYRCASSLVLTSGRGYQETQYFGPGTRLLVL.

J is TRBJ1-5 and V is TRBV28; D is uncertain. V lost 1 base, J lost 4 bases, and 14 bases lay in between. The CDR3 sequence is 16 residues long. Looked up from germline, CDR1 is MDHEN and CDR2 is SYDVKM. The CDR3: CASSLFIGSANQPQHF. For the CDR3, the DNA is TGTGCCAGCAGTTTATTCATAGGGAGCGCTAATCAGCCCCAGCATTTT. Full variable domain (missing parts from reference TRBV28 and TRBJ1-5): DVKVTQSSRYLVKRTGEKVFLECVQDMDHENMFWYRQDPGLGLRLIYFSYDVKMKEKGDIPEGYSVSREKKERFSLILESASTNQTSMYLCASSLFIGSANQPQHFGDGTRLSIL.

The V and J genes are TRBV5-1 and TRBJ1-1; D is ambiguous. This CDR3 comprises 14 residues. Germline V gene data show CDR1 as SGHRS and CDR2 as YFSETQ. V gave up 5 bases and J gave up 4 bases, with 15 bases separating them. In DNA, the CDR3 is TGCGCCAGCAGATCAAACCCCAGCGGCACTGAAGCTTTCTTT. This gives the protein CASRSNPSGTEAFF.

The rearrangement uses TRBV5-5 and TRBJ2-7; no definite D call. Germline assignment: CDR1 SGHKS and CDR2 YYEKEE (reference sequence). CDR3 length: 14 residues. The ends were cut back, 4 bases at V and 5 bases at J, with 16 bases in the middle. This chain's CDR3 is CASSLGVGVDEQYF. CDR3 nucleotides: TGTGCCAGCAGCCTAGGTGTCGGTGTGGACGAGCAGTACTTC.